The 27 T cell receptor beta chains in this list originate from one sample, sequenced in a study of early T cells in non-severe SARS-CoV-2 infection. In TCRdb, the 5' RACE reads were re-called with MiXCR into one record per CDR3 protein. The data hold tens of thousands of distinct CDR3 sequences, with over 12% observed a single time. The specimen sequenced was whole blood. The receptors were sampled from an adult who was a healthcare worker with PCR-confirmed SARS-CoV-2 infection or an uninfected control (not recorded which).

The V gene is TRBV4-1, the J gene TRBJ2-5; TRBD2 agrees at 8 bases. In germline, CDR1 is MGHRA, CDR2 YSYEKL. CDR3 size: 14 residues. After removal of 4 bases from V and 1 base from J, the junction contained 2 bases not matched to a gene. The CDR3 region has the DNA TGCGCCAGCAGCCTAGCGGGGATCCAAGAGACCCAGTACTTC. This encodes CASSLAGIQETQYF.

This clonotype occurred many times. CDR3 protein: CASSPHRSSYEQYF. The CDR3 bases are TGTGCCAGCAGCCCTCACAGGAGCTCCTACGAGCAGTACTTC. This chain joins TRBV5-5 and TRBJ2-7, with D perhaps matching TRBD1 (5 bases). Looked up from germline, CDR1 is SGHKS and CDR2 is YYEKEE (reference sequence). CDR3 length: 14 amino acids. V lost 4 bases to trimming and J lost 0 bases, with 11 bases between them. Filled out from reference TRBV5-5 and TRBJ2-7, the complete variable domain reads DAGVTQSPTHLIKTRGQQVTLRCSPISGHKSVSWYQQVLGQGPQFIFQYYEKEERGRGNFPDRFSARQFPNYSSELNVNALLLGDSALYLCASSPHRSSYEQYFGPGTRLTVT.

In this sample, this clonotype turned up many times. This sequence joins TRBV5-8 and TRBJ2-3, with 7 bases matching TRBD1. Trimming at V came to 5 bases and at J to 1 base, leaving 10 bases not matched to a gene. The CDR3 is 16 amino acids. CDR1 SGHTS and CDR2 YDEGEE come from the germline V gene. CDR3 in amino acids: CASRRRQGWGTDTQYF. CDR3 bases: TGTGCCAGCAGACGTCGACAGGGATGGGGCACAGATACGCAGTATTTT. Based on the CDR3 plus reference TRBV5-8 and TRBJ2-3, the full variable domain is EAGVTQSPTHLIKTRGQQATLRCSPISGHTSVYWYQQALGLGLQFLLWYDEGEERNRGNFPPRFSGRQFPNYSSELNVNALELEDSALYLCASRRRQGWGTDTQYFGPGTRLTVL.

The CDR3 coding sequence is TGTGCCAGCAGTTATGGGGGGACTGGGGCCAACGTCCTGACTTTC. This encodes CASSYGGTGANVLTF. The rearrangement joins TRBV6-5 to TRBJ2-6; D possibly corresponds to TRBD2 (6 bases). The CDR3 spans 15 residues. V shed 3 bases and J shed 2 bases, with 8 bases lying between them. Germline CDR1 reads MNHEY; CDR2 reads SVGAGI.

The rearrangement uses TRBV3-1 and TRBJ2-1, with D perhaps matching TRBD1 (5 bases). The V gene's germline CDR1 is LGHDT and CDR2 YNNKEL (reference sequence). The CDR3 length is 14 residues. The V end was cut by 0 bases, the J end by 12 bases, with 15 bases between. The CDR3 DNA reads TGTGCCAGCAGCCAAGATTTCTCTCCAAGGGGGCAGTTCTTC. It encodes CASSQDFSPRGQFF.

The chain employs TRBV6-6 and TRBJ2-3, with D uncertain. The length of the CDR3 is 14 residues. Trimming stripped 5 bases from V and 0 bases from J, with 9 bases between. From germline, CDR1 is MNHNY and CDR2 SVGAGI (reference sequence). The DNA of the CDR3 is TGTGCCAGCAGTCCTACAAGGAGCACAGATACGCAGTATTTT. Its protein is CASSPTRSTDTQYF.

The rearrangement links TRBV27 to TRBJ1-6; TRBD1 is a possible D gene (5 bases). Germline V gene lookup returns CDR1 MNHEY and CDR2 SMNVEV (reference sequence). With 8 bases removed from V and 12 bases from J, the gap between germline ends came to 20 bases. The length of the CDR3 is 14 residues. DNA of the CDR3: TGTGCCAGCGGAACACAGGAGGGATGGGAACCCCTCCACTTT. It yields the protein CASGTQEGWEPLHF.

The chain joins TRBV7-9 to TRBJ2-3; unclear D gene. From germline, CDR1 is SEHNR and CDR2 FQNEAQ (reference sequence). This CDR3 is built from 13 residues. The germline V and J ends were trimmed by 1 base and 5 bases, with 7 bases remaining between them. The CDR3 loop reads CASSLGVRDTQYF. CDR3 coding DNA: TGTGCCAGCAGCTTAGGAGTTCGAGATACGCAGTATTTT.

The chain has TRBV13 and TRBJ2-7, with 12 bases fitting TRBD2. The CDR3 length is 19 residues. The V gene's germline CDR1 is PRHDT and CDR2 FYEKMQ (reference sequence). The V gene end was trimmed by 0 bases and the J gene end by 7 bases; junction bases not matched to a gene: 16. CDR3 sequence: CASSLGLVSILAGGSEQYF. In DNA form, the CDR3 reads TGTGCCAGCAGCTTAGGCCTCGTTTCAATACTAGCGGGAGGCAGTGAGCAGTACTTC. Full variable domain (rest looked up from reference TRBV13 and TRBJ2-7): AAGVIQSPRHLIKEKRETATLKCYPIPRHDTVYWYQQGPGQDPQFLISFYEKMQSDKGSIPDRFSAQQFSDYHSELNMSSLELGDSALYFCASSLGLVSILAGGSEQYFGPGTRLTVT.

The chain joins TRBV30 to TRBJ2-2; 12 nucleotides match TRBD2. CDR3 length: 16 residues. Germline V gene lookup returns CDR1 GTSNPN and CDR2 SVGIG (reference sequence). V dropped 3 bases and J dropped 0; count of bases not matched to a gene: 2. The CDR3 here is CAWRLAGGPNTGELFF. DNA of the CDR3: TGTGCCTGGAGACTAGCGGGAGGCCCGAACACCGGGGAGCTGTTTTTT.

This clonotype has only a few counts. The chain has TRBV27 and TRBJ2-3; the D gene is possibly TRBD2 (5 bases). This CDR3 is 14 amino acids long. Germline V gene data show CDR1 as MNHEY and CDR2 as SMNVEV (reference sequence). V gave up 3 bases and J gave up 5 bases, with 12 bases separating them. The CDR3 DNA reads TGTGCCAGCAGTTTTAGCGAGGCGGTAGATACGCAGTATTTT. Amino acids: CASSFSEAVDTQYF.

This clonotype showed up just a few times. The chain combines TRBV6-6 with TRBJ1-2; 8 nucleotides align to TRBD1. The V and J ends lost 5 bases and 8 bases, in that order; junction bases with no gene match: 10. The CDR3 spans 14 residues. Germline V CDR1 and CDR2: MNHNY, SVGAGI (reference sequence). The CDR3 coding sequence is TGTGCCAGCAGTGGACAGGGACAACCCTACGGCTACACCTTC. Encoded protein: CASSGQGQPYGYTF.

This clonotype was found many times. The chain links TRBV18 to TRBJ2-7, with D possibly called TRBD1 or TRBD2 (6 bases each). V lost 5 bases and J 7 bases, leaving 21 bases between the germline ends. Germline V lookup: CDR1 KGHSH, CDR2 LQKENI. The CDR3 has 15 amino acids. CDR3 DNA sequence: TGTGCCAGCTCATCGAGTGCGGGACACCCCGGTGAGCAGTACTTC. It codes for CASSSSAGHPGEQYF.

This clonotype has ten or more counts. CDR3 loop: CASSFWAGNSPLHF. Here the CDR3 DNA reads TGTGCCAGCAGTTTCTGGGCGGGAAATTCACCCCTCCACTTT. The chain employs TRBV27 and TRBJ1-6; D gene ambiguous. Trimming removed 3 bases from V and 7 bases from J, with 10 bases in between. This CDR3 spans 14 amino acids. Germline V gene data show CDR1 as MNHEY and CDR2 as SMNVEV (reference sequence).

The V and J genes are TRBV7-2 and TRBJ2-7; 10 bases align to TRBD2. Germline trimming cut 4 bases from V and 1 base from J; bases unmatched to any gene: 7. Germline values: CDR1 SGHTA, CDR2 FQGNSA. This CDR3 spans 16 amino acids. CDR3 sequence: CASSSSGTSVSYEQYF. The DNA of the CDR3 is TGTGCCAGCAGCTCCTCCGGGACTAGCGTTTCCTACGAGCAGTACTTC.

This clonotype was recorded at least ten times. The V call is TRBV11-2, the J call TRBJ2-1; the match to TRBD1 covers 10 bases. The germline CDR1 and CDR2 sequences are SGHAT and FQNNGV. The V gene end was trimmed by 4 bases and the J gene end by 4 bases; junction bases not matched to a gene: 1. CDR3 size: 14 residues. The DNA for the CDR3 is TGTGCCAGCAGCTGGGGACAGGGGTACAATGAGCAGTTCTTC. This gives the protein CASSWGQGYNEQFF.

Ten or more counts support this clonotype. The germline gene is not matched at one end of the junction; a read error may be the cause. The chain is built from TRBV7-7 and TRBJ2-2; TRBD2 is a possible D gene (6 bases). Germline V gene lookup returns CDR1 SSHAT and CDR2 FNYEAQ (reference sequence). This CDR3 spans 14 amino acids. The CDR3 sequence is CASSLSGSTGELFF. DNA for the CDR3: TGTGCTAGCAGCTTATCCGGGAGCACCGGGGAGCTGTTTTTT.

This clonotype was counted a few times. J is TRBJ1-3 and V is TRBV11-2, with 7 bases lining up with TRBD1. The germline gives CDR1 SGHAT, CDR2 FQNNGV. The trim removed 0 bases at V and 2 bases at J, leaving 22 bases unmatched. The CDR3 is made up of 22 amino acids. DNA for the CDR3: TGTGCCAGCAGCTTAGATCGGGCGGCGGCAGGGGGATCTTTTGGAGCTGGAAACACCATATATTTT. Its translation is CASSLDRAAAGGSFGAGNTIYF. The entire variable domain, with the rest obtained from reference TRBV11-2 and TRBJ1-3, is as follows: EAGVAQSPRYKIIEKRQSVAFWCNPISGHATLYWYQQILGQGPKLLIQFQNNGVVDDSQLPKDRFSAERLKGVDSTLKIQPAKLEDSAVYLCASSLDRAAAGGSFGAGNTIYFGEGSWLTVV.

The gene calls are TRBV12-3 or TRBV12-4 and TRBJ1-5, with a tentative D call TRBD1 (6 bases). The CDR3 runs 14 residues. V shed 6 bases and J shed 2 bases, with 11 bases lying between them. The CDR3 nucleotides are TGTGCCAGCAGCGAGAACAGGGGCAATCAGCCCCAGCATTTT. Encoded protein: CASSENRGNQPQHF.

Points on this clonotype: A read error may be the cause here, since a much bigger clone is one base away. The V and J genes are TRBV7-9 and TRBJ2-5; D may be TRBD1 or TRBD2 (6 bases each). Germline lookup yields CDR1 SEHNR and CDR2 FQNEAQ (reference sequence). The CDR3 has 15 amino acids. V was cut by 4 bases and J by 2 bases, with 14 bases left in between. CDR3 loop: CASSSGAVIQETQYF. The CDR3, as DNA: TGTGCCAGCAGCTCGGGGGCTGTGATACAAGAGACCCAGTACTTC.

This clonotype was recorded a few times. V is TRBV6-6 and J is TRBJ1-1; D is possibly TRBD1 (6 bases). This CDR3 contains 15 residues. V was pared by 6 bases and J by 2 bases, with 16 bases between. Germline assignment: CDR1 MNHNY and CDR2 SVGAGI (reference sequence). The CDR3 protein is CASSHHQGLNTEAFF. In DNA, the CDR3 is TGTGCCAGCAGCCACCACCAGGGGTTAAACACTGAAGCTTTCTTT.

This clonotype has only a few counts. The chain joins TRBV19 to TRBJ2-1; TRBD2 might be the D (6 bases). V was shortened by 3 bases and J by 5 bases, with 11 bases between the two germline ends. CDR1 and CDR2 (germline): LNHDA, SQIVND (reference sequence). CDR3 length: 14 residues. CDR3 bases: TGTGCCAGTAGTATGACTGGAGGGGACAATGAGCAGTTCTTC. Its translation: CASSMTGGDNEQFF.

CDR3 in DNA: TGTGCCAGCAGTTTACAACAGAGCTCCTATAATTCACCCCTCCACTTT. Translation: CASSLQQSSYNSPLHF. The chain employs TRBV27 and TRBJ1-6; no firm D call. V was trimmed by 2 bases and J by 0 bases, leaving 8 bases between them. CDR1 and CDR2 from the germline V gene are MNHEY and SMNVEV (reference sequence). This CDR3 has 16 amino acids.

This clonotype was counted between two and nine times. The CDR3 bases are TGTGCCAGCAGTTCCGGCGGGAGCCCCCCGGGAGATACGCAGTATTTT. Residues: CASSSGGSPPGDTQYF. The V call is TRBV12-3 or TRBV12-4, the J call TRBJ2-3; 7 bases are shared with TRBD2. This CDR3 spans 16 amino acids. Trimming took 4 bases from V and 5 from J; bases not matched to a gene: 12.

This clonotype has at least ten counts. The CDR3 reads CASSPMGQPQHF. CDR3 DNA sequence: TGTGCCAGTAGCCCGATGGGGCAGCCCCAGCATTTT. V and J are TRBV12-3 or TRBV12-4 and TRBJ1-5, with unresolved D. CDR3 length: 12 residues. V lost 9 bases and J 7 bases, leaving 13 bases between the germline ends.

The chain couples TRBV20-1 to TRBJ2-7; D not resolved. The CDR3 is 15 residues long. Germline CDR1 and CDR2: DFQATT and SNEGSKA (reference sequence). The V and J ends lost 0 bases and 2 bases respectively, with 14 bases between them. The chain's CDR3 is CSARDEARQPYEQYF. For the CDR3, the DNA is TGCAGTGCTAGAGATGAAGCGCGGCAGCCCTACGAGCAGTACTTC.

This sequence joins TRBV2 and TRBJ1-5; D is unresolved. V gave up 2 bases and J gave up 0 bases, with 5 bases separating them. The CDR3 length is 14 residues. Germline V CDR1 and CDR2: SNHLY, FYNNEI. The CDR3 loop reads CASSENLSNQPQHF. In DNA, the CDR3 is TGTGCCAGCAGTGAAAACCTTAGCAATCAGCCCCAGCATTTT.